Listed below are T cell receptor beta chains from one sample, sequenced in a study of blood T cell repertoires in COVID-19. Profiled with immunoSEQ multiplex PCR; TCRdb holds only in-frame clones, not every one. The table includes some 60,000 clones, approximately 91% detected once. What was sequenced was peripheral blood. These receptors all stem from a human donor in a cohort sampled during active COVID-19. Each CDR3 is given with its conserved first and last residue. D genes are given only for firm matches. Some rows have no size entry. The others give once, few or many, or a class for an expanded clone.

-,-,TRBV19,TRBJ1-2,TGTGCCAGTAGTATAGATGCCGACAGGAACCCTAACTATGGCTACACCTTC,CASSIDADRNPNYGYTF
-,TRBD2,TRBV5-8,TRBJ2-1,TGTGCCAGCAGTCTGAGCGGGAGGACCTACAATGAGCAGTTCTTC,CASSLSGRTYNEQFF
-,TRBD2,TRBV5-1,TRBJ2-1,TGCGCCAGCAGCTCCCGGGACTATTACAATGAGCAGTTCTTC,CASSSRDYYNEQFF
-,TRBD1,TRBV6-2/TRBV6-3,TRBJ1-1,TGTGCCAGCAGTTACCCCAGACAGGGGGAAATAACTCGGATGAACACTGAAGCTTTCTTT,CASSYPRQGEITRMNTEAFF
-,TRBD1,TRBV28,TRBJ1-1,TGTGCCAGCAGCTTAGGGGGCGGTAACACTGAAGCTTTCTTT,CASSLGGGNTEAFF
-,TRBD2,TRBV20-1,TRBJ2-5,TGCAGTGCTAGTACCCCATCAGGACTAGCGACGCAAGAGACCCAGTACTTC,CSASTPSGLATQETQYF
few,-,TRBV11-3,TRBJ2-2,TGTGCCAGCAGCCTGCAGTGGCAGGGGCTGCCCGGGGAGCTGTTTTTT,CASSLQWQGLPGELFF
-,-,TRBV6-2/TRBV6-3,TRBJ2-3,TGTGCCAGCAGTTACTCGAGGAAGGTTTTCGGCACAGATACGCAGTATTTT,CASSYSRKVFGTDTQYF
-,-,TRBV5-1,TRBJ2-2,TGCGCCAGCAGCTTAGGAGGACTAAACACCGGGGAGCTGTTTTTT,CASSLGGLNTGELFF
-,-,TRBV28,TRBJ1-5,TGTGCCAGCTCTCACTGGGGGCGAGGTGGGGTGGGCAATCAGCCCCAGCATTTT,CASSHWGRGGVGNQPQHF
-,-,TRBV11-3,TRBJ1-2,TGTGCCAGCAGCCGGTTAGGGGCCGACGGCTACACCTTC,CASSRLGADGYTF
few,-,TRBV11-2,TRBJ2-7,TGTGCCAGCAGCTTAGAGGCAGGGGCCGAGCAGTACTTC,CASSLEAGAEQYF
-,TRBD2,TRBV4-2,TRBJ2-7,TGTGCCAGCAGCCCGACTAGCGGGAGTACGTACGAGCAGTACTTC,CASSPTSGSTYEQYF
-,TRBD1,TRBV19,TRBJ1-5,TGTGCCAGTAGTATCCGGGACAGGGGCTATCAGCCCCAGCATTTT,CASSIRDRGYQPQHF
-,TRBD2,TRBV5-3,TRBJ2-1,TGTGCCAGAAGCTTACACCCCCTTGCGGGAGATGTATTCTTC,CARSLHPLAGDVFF
-,-,TRBV7-3,TRBJ2-1,TGTGCCAGCAGCTTATCCGGGGTTCCCTACAATGAGCAGTTCTTC,CASSLSGVPYNEQFF
-,TRBD1,TRBV7-9,TRBJ2-7,TGTGCCAGCAGATCGACAGGGGGCATCTACGAGCAGTACTTC,CASRSTGGIYEQYF
-,-,TRBV7-2,TRBJ1-2,TGTGCCAGCAGCGGCGCCCGGGGGTACTATGGCTACACCTTC,CASSGARGYYGYTF
-,TRBD2,TRBV19,TRBJ2-3,TGTGCCAGTAGTATAGTTGCGCCTAGCGGGAGCCCAGATACGCAGTATTTT,CASSIVAPSGSPDTQYF
-,TRBD1,TRBV11-2,TRBJ1-6,TGTGCCAGCAGCTTAGTGGGACAGGGACTTTCACCCCTCCACTTT,CASSLVGQGLSPLHF
-,TRBD2,TRBV14,TRBJ2-4,TGTGCCAGCAGCCAAGATCGGGGGACTATAAACATTCAGTACTTC,CASSQDRGTINIQYF
-,-,TRBV27,TRBJ1-1,TGTGCCAGCAGTCGCCTAAGGGGGTCTGAAGCTTTCTTT,CASSRLRGSEAFF
-,-,TRBV12-3/TRBV12-4,TRBJ2-1,TGTGCCAGCAGTTCTTTATACAATGAGCAGTTCTTC,CASSSLYNEQFF
-,TRBD1,TRBV4-1,TRBJ1-2,TGCGCCAGCAGCCAAGACAGGACAGGGCGGTCCTATGGCTACACCTTC,CASSQDRTGRSYGYTF
-,-,TRBV6-2/TRBV6-3,TRBJ2-5,TGTGCCAGCAGTTACGGGATTGGACATCAACCCGGGGAGACCCAGTACTTC,CASSYGIGHQPGETQYF
-,-,TRBV3-1/TRBV3-2,TRBJ2-1,TGTGCCAGCAGCCAAGGCGTCCCCGGGAATGAGCAGTTCTTC,CASSQGVPGNEQFF
-,TRBD2,TRBV28,TRBJ2-7,TGTGCCAGCAGTGGCCAGGGGTCTAGCGGGGTCGAGCAGTACTTC,CASSGQGSSGVEQYF
-,-,TRBV7-9,TRBJ2-1,TGTGCCAGCAGCTTAGACGGTTACAATGAGCAGTTCTTC,CASSLDGYNEQFF
-,-,TRBV11-3,TRBJ2-5,TGTGCCAGCAGCGCCCTTCGGGGTTGGGAGACCCAGTACTTC,CASSALRGWETQYF
-,TRBD1,TRBV5-1,TRBJ2-1,TGCGCCAGCAGCTTGGGACAGGGGGCGAGGGAGCAGTTCTTC,CASSLGQGAREQFF
few,TRBD2,TRBV4-3,TRBJ2-7,TGCGCCAGCAGCCAAGATAGGGGTCTAGCGGCAAACTACGAGCAGTACTTC,CASSQDRGLAANYEQYF
few,-,TRBV4-1,TRBJ1-1,TGCGCCAGCAGCCGTTCCCAGGTCTTAAACACTGAAGCTTTCTTT,CASSRSQVLNTEAFF
-,TRBD2,TRBV5-1,TRBJ2-5,TGCGCCAGCAGCCCGGGGACTAGCGGGAGGATAGAGACCCAGTACTTC,CASSPGTSGRIETQYF
once,-,TRBV19,TRBJ2-2,TGTGCCTCAATGGGAGGAGGGCGGACCGGGGAGCTGTTTTTT,CASMGGGRTGELFF
-,TRBD1,TRBV7-3,TRBJ2-6,TGTGCCAGCAGCACCCGACAGGGCCACTCTGGGGCCAACGTCCTGACTTTC,CASSTRQGHSGANVLTF
-,TRBD2,TRBV7-2,TRBJ2-5,TGTGCCAGCAGCTTAGCCCTAGCGGGAGGGGACCAAGAGACCCAGTACTTC,CASSLALAGGDQETQYF
-,TRBD2,TRBV28,TRBJ2-3,TGTGCCAGCAGGAGTAGCGGGGATGGCACAGATACGCAGTATTTT,CASRSSGDGTDTQYF
-,TRBD1,TRBV4-1,TRBJ2-7,TGCGCCAGCAGCCAAGAGGGACAGGGGTTCTACGAGCAGTACTTC,CASSQEGQGFYEQYF
-,TRBD1,TRBV10-3,TRBJ2-3,TGTGCCATCAGTCCGGGACAGTCTGTTGGCACAGATACGCAGTATTTT,CAISPGQSVGTDTQYF
-,-,TRBV5-1,TRBJ2-7,TGCGCCAGCAGCCCTGGGAGGACTCCAAGCTCCTACGAGCAGTACTTC,CASSPGRTPSSYEQYF
-,TRBD1,TRBV7-2,TRBJ2-7,TGTGCCAGCAGCCCAGGGGGGACAGGGGGATCCGAGCAGTACTTC,CASSPGGTGGSEQYF
-,TRBD2,TRBV20-1,TRBJ2-7,TGCAGTGCTAGTTACGGTGGGAGGGGCCTTTACGAGCAGTACTTC,CSASYGGRGLYEQYF
-,TRBD1,TRBV28,TRBJ2-2,TGTGCCAGCAGTTTAGGACAGGGGGCTTTCACCGGGGAGCTGTTTTTT,CASSLGQGAFTGELFF
-,-,TRBV20-1,TRBJ2-3,TGCAGTGCTAGTCCACTAGACGGCGGAGATACGCAGTATTTT,CSASPLDGGDTQYF
-,TRBD2,TRBV19,TRBJ2-7,TGTGCCAGTAGTATACGGACTAGCGTCTACGAGCAGTACTTC,CASSIRTSVYEQYF
-,TRBD1,TRBV10-3,TRBJ1-2,TGTGCCATCAGTGACGGACAGGGTCTCAAAAGGGACTATGGCTACACCTTC,CAISDGQGLKRDYGYTF
-,-,TRBV10-1,TRBJ2-1,TGCGCCAGCAGTGAATTTCAGGGGTACAATGAGCAGTTCTTC,CASSEFQGYNEQFF
few,-,TRBV3-1/TRBV3-2,TRBJ2-7,TGTGCCAGCAGCCAGGGTGGTCAGGGGCCTACGAGGGAGCAGTACTTC,CASSQGGQGPTREQYF
once,TRBD1,TRBV11-3,TRBJ1-2,TGTGCCAGCAGTCCAGGGGGCCTCTATGGCTACACCTTC,CASSPGGLYGYTF
once,-,TRBV11-3,TRBJ2-2,TGTGCCAGCAGCTCAAGACAGGGACTCGCCGGGGAGCTGTTTTTT,CASSSRQGLAGELFF
few,-,TRBV7-3,TRBJ1-6,TGTGCCAGCAGCAATAGTAGCTACGCACCCCTCCACTTT,CASSNSSYAPLHF